Detailed here is one T cell receptor beta chain. The antigen is undetermined. The length of the CDR3 is 15 residues. Germline V gene data show CDR1 as ENHRY and CDR2 as SYGVKD. Peripheral blood samples of 7.5 to 10 milliliters were drawn from each donor. This specimen belongs to a study of blood T cells in healthy people across ages. Whole-study context: Through template switching, about one barcoded beta molecule was captured per two T cells, as measured in model experiments.

Next came a second PCR, run for 7 to 11 cycles, which used a sample-barcoded 5' primer along with a J-beta primer mix. TCRdb re-called the 5' RACE reads with MiXCR, one entry per CDR3 protein. The repertoire holds about 680,000 distinct CDR3 sequences, with roughly 49% as singletons. Points from the study as a whole: Diversity of TCR beta per million T cells declined in a roughly linear way with age. Any changes in expanded clonotypes were possibly confounded, as donor CMV status remained unknown.

The TCR originated in a woman aged 55-70 years in good health. Sequencing was performed on blood. This chain connects TRBV10-3 to TRBJ2-4, with TRBD1 matching 8 bases. TRBJ2-7 matches the DNA end more closely, so the J call is doubtful. The CDR3 here is CAISPGQGMRDEQYF. Here the CDR3 DNA reads TGTGCCATCAGTCCAGGACAGGGAATGCGAGACGAGCAGTACTTC.